One and the same sample provided the 14 T cell receptor beta chains below, sequenced in a study of CD8+CD57+ T cells in acquired aplastic anemia. Researchers used genomic DNA as the template to profile TCR beta VDJ and CDR3. TCRdb reprocessed the reads with MiXCR, giving one entry per CDR3 protein. Among just over 40,000 distinct CDR3 sequences listed, 60% to 70% were seen once. The authors sequenced patients whose flow cytometry had shown CD8+CD57+ cell expansion. Material: sorted CD4+, CD8+, or CD8+CD57+ T cells (not recorded which) from PBMCs. The source of these receptors is a human donor with aplastic anemia.

This chain links TRBV27 with TRBJ1-5, with 7 bases identical to TRBD1. V shed 5 bases, J shed 6 bases, and the junction held 7 bases outside the gene matches. Germline V gene lookup returns CDR1 MNHEY and CDR2 SMNVEV (reference sequence). The CDR3 runs 14 residues. This CDR3 reads CASSDRAKGQPQHF. The CDR3 coding sequence is TGTGCCAGCAGTGACAGGGCTAAGGGTCAGCCCCAGCATTTT.

This rearrangement joins TRBV25-1 to TRBJ2-5; 12 nucleotides agree with TRBD2. The ends lost 3 bases at V and 4 bases at J; junction bases unmatched: 3. The CDR3 is 15 amino acids. The germline CDR1 and CDR2 sequences are MGHDK and SYGVNS. The CDR3 DNA reads TGTGCCAGCAGTGATGTGGGACTAGCGGGAGAGACCCAGTACTTC. Translation gives CASSDVGLAGETQYF.

V usage is TRBV7-4 and J usage is TRBJ2-1; 10 bases map to TRBD2. CDR1 and CDR2 (germline): SGHVT, SQSDAQ. The J segment lost 0 bases and the V segment lost 3 bases, leaving 2 bases of the junction unmatched. This CDR3 contains 16 residues. In DNA, the CDR3 is TGTGCCAGCAGCTTGACTAGCGGGTTCTCCTACAATGAGCAGTTCTTC. It encodes CASSLTSGFSYNEQFF.

The chain has TRBV19 and TRBJ1-2, with TRBD1 identical over 10 bases. CDR1 and CDR2 (germline): LNHDA, SQIVND (reference sequence). This CDR3 is 16 amino acids long. J lost 1 base, V lost 6 bases, and 8 bases had no gene match. CDR3 sequence: CASRGGRDRGNYGYTF. The CDR3 DNA reads as TGTGCCAGTAGGGGAGGCCGGGACAGGGGTAACTATGGCTACACCTTC.

The DNA for the CDR3 is TGCAGTGCCCCGGGACTTTACAATGAGCAGTTCTTC. Protein sequence: CSAPGLYNEQFF. V and J are TRBV20-1 and TRBJ2-1, with a weak D call TRBD2 (6 bases). V was pared by 6 bases and J by 4 bases, with 10 bases between. In germline, CDR1 is DFQATT, CDR2 SNEGSKA (reference sequence). The CDR3 contains 12 residues.

The chain recombines TRBV2 with TRBJ1-2, with 8 bases identical to TRBD1. J was trimmed by 8 bases and V by 8 bases; bases with no gene match: 10. This CDR3 has 13 residues. CDR1 is SNHLY and CDR2 is FYNNEI in the germline V gene. CDR3 sequence reads: CASGGGQGRGYTF. CDR3 nucleotides: TGTGCCAGCGGGGGCGGACAGGGAAGAGGCTACACCTTC.

V is TRBV7-9 and J is TRBJ1-6; 11 bases align to TRBD1. The CDR3 length is 14 residues. Germline lookup yields CDR1 SEHNR and CDR2 FQNEAQ (reference sequence). V was clipped by 5 bases and J by 10 bases; unmatched bases: 4. CDR3 bases: TGTGCCAGCAGCACCGGGACAGGGGGATCACCCCTCCACTTT. The encoded protein is CASSTGTGGSPLHF.

The gene calls are TRBV19 and TRBJ1-5; 9 bases match TRBD1. The junction had 8 bases not matched to a gene; V was cut back by 8 bases and J by 3 bases. Germline CDR1 is LNHDA and CDR2 is SQIVND (reference sequence). This CDR3 is built from 15 residues. This CDR3 reads CASASGTGPNQPQHF. The CDR3 nucleotides read TGTGCCAGTGCCTCCGGGACAGGGCCCAATCAGCCCCAGCATTTT.

V usage is TRBV19 and J usage is TRBJ1-2; unclear D gene. Germline V gene lookup returns CDR1 LNHDA and CDR2 SQIVND (reference sequence). V shed 7 bases and J shed 3 bases, with 12 bases lying between them. CDR3 length: 13 residues. The CDR3 region is CASTHVGYYGYTF. The DNA for the CDR3 is TGTGCCAGTACACACGTCGGTTACTATGGCTACACCTTC.

This clonotype was counted a single time. The V and J genes are TRBV10-3 and TRBJ1-5; D not certain. The CDR3 runs to 12 residues. Trimming removed 3 bases at V and 5 bases at J, with 5 bases between. Germline CDR1 ENHRY, CDR2 SYGVKD. The CDR3 is CAISDGYQPQHF. In DNA, the CDR3 is TGTGCCATCAGTGACGGGTATCAGCCCCAGCATTTT.

On this clonotype itself: At one boundary the junction diverges from the germline segment, which might be a read error. The rearrangement links TRBV5-1 to TRBJ1-6; D is unclear. The germline CDR1 and CDR2 sequences are SGHRS and YFSETQ. The CDR3 spans 15 residues. The CDR3 DNA is TGCGCCAGCAGCTCAGAGGCTAATTATAATTCGCCCCTCCACTTT. This translates into CASSSEANYNSPLHF.

This sequence joins TRBV2 and TRBJ1-6; TRBD1 matches 8 bases. Trimming removed 7 bases from V and 9 bases from J; junction bases left unmatched: 5. This CDR3 comprises 13 residues. CDR1 and CDR2 from the germline V gene are SNHLY and FYNNEI. The CDR3 spells CASTGQDTSPLHF. The CDR3 DNA follows: TGTGCCAGCACGGGACAGGATACTTCACCCCTCCACTTT.

With regard to this clonotype: The junction departs from the called germline gene at one end, perhaps through a read error. In nucleotides, the CDR3 is TGTGCCATCCGGGGAAGGGGTGACTATGGATACACCTTC. Its translation: CAIRGRGDYGYTF. The chain joins TRBV10-3 to TRBJ1-2, with a weak D call TRBD1 (5 bases). This CDR3 spans 13 amino acids. CDR1 is ENHRY, CDR2 SYGVKD, per germline.

The rearrangement links TRBV20-1 to TRBJ2-7, with 11 bases fitting TRBD1. Germline values: CDR1 DFQATT, CDR2 SNEGSKA (reference sequence). V was pared by 4 bases and J by 3 bases, with 8 bases of the junction left unmatched. The CDR3 spans 15 residues. DNA of the CDR3: TGCAGTGCTACTCGACCCGGGACAGGGGGCTACGAGCAGTACTTC. It translates to CSATRPGTGGYEQYF.